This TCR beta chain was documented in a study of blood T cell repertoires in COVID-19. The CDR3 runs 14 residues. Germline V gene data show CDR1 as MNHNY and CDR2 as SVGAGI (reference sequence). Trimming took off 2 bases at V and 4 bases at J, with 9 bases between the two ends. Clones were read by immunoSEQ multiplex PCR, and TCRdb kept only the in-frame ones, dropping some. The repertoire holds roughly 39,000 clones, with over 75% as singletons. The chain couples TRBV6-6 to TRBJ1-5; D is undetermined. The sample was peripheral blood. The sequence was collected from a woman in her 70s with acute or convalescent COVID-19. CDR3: CASSYQEENQPQHF. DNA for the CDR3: TGTGCCAGCAGTTACCAGGAGGAGAATCAGCCCCAGCATTTT.